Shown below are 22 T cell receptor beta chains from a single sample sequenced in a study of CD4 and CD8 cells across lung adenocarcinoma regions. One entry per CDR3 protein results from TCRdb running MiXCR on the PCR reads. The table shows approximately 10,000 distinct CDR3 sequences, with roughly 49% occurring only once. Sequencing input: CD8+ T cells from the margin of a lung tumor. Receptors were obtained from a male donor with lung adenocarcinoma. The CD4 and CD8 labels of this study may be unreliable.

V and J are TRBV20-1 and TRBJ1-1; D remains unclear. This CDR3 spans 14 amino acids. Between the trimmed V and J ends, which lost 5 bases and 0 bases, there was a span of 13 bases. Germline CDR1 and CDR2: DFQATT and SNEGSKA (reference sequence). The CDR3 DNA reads TGCAGTGCTCCGGGCCAAGATCTGAACACTGAAGCTTTCTTT. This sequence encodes CSAPGQDLNTEAFF.

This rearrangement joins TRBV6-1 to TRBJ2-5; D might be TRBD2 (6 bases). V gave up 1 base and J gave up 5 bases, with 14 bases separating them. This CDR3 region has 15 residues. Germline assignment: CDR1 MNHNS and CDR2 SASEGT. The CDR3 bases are TGTGCCAGCAGTGAAGTGGTACTAGCCGGCGAGACCCAGTACTTC. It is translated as CASSEVVLAGETQYF.

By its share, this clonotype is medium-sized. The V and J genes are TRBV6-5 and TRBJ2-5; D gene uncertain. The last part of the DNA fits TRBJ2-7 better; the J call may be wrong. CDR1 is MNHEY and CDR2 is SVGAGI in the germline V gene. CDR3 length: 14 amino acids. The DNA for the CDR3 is TGTGCCAGCAGTGATTCGAGTCGCTTGAGCGAGCAGTACTTC. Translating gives CASSDSSRLSEQYF.

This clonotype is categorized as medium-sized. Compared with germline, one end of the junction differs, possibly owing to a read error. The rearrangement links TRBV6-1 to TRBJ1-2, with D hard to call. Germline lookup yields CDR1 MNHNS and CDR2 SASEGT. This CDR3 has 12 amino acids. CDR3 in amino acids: CASSEEVRVRYF. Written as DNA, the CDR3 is TGTGCCAGCAGTGAAGAAGTTAGGGTCAGGTACTTC.

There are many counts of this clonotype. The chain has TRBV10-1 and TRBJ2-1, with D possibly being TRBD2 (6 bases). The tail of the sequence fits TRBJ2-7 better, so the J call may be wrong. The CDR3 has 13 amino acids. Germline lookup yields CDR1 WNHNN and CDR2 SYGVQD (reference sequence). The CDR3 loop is CASIERAHNEQYF. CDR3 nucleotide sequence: TGCGCCAGCATCGAGCGGGCCCACAATGAGCAGTACTTC.

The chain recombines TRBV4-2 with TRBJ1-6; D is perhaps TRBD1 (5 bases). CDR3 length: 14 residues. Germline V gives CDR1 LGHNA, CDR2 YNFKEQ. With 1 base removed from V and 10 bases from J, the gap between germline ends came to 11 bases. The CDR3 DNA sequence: TGTGCCAGCAGCCAAGTAGGGGAAGTATCACCCCTCCACTTT. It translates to CASSQVGEVSPLHF.

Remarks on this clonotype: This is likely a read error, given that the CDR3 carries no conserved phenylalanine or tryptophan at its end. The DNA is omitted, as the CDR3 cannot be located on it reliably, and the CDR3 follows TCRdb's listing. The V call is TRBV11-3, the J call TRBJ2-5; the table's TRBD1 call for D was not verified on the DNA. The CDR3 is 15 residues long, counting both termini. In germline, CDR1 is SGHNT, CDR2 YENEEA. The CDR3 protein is CASSWRTTGRATQFL.

The CDR3, as DNA: TGTGCCAGCGGCTTCGCGGGGGTGCCCCACGATGCGCAGTACTTC. This encodes CASGFAGVPHDAQYF. The V call is TRBV6-1, the J call TRBJ2-4, with 7 bases identical to TRBD2. This CDR3 comprises 15 residues. The V gene end was trimmed by 8 bases and the J gene end by 13 bases; junction bases not matched to a gene: 20. Germline V gene data show CDR1 as MNHNS and CDR2 as SASEGT.

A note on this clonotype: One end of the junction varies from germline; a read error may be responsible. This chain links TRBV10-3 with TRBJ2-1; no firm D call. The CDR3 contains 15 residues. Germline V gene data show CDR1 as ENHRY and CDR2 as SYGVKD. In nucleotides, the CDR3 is TGTGCCCTCAGCCTCGAGGCTGTCGGCACCGATGCGCAGTACTTT. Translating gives CALSLEAVGTDAQYF.

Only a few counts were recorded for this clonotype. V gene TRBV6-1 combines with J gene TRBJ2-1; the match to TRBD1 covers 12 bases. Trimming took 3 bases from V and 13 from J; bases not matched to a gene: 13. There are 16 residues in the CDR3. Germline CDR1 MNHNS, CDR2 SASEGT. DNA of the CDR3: TGTGCCAGCAGTGAGATGGGGACAGGGGGCTATGAGACCCAGTTCTTC. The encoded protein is CASSEMGTGGYETQFF.

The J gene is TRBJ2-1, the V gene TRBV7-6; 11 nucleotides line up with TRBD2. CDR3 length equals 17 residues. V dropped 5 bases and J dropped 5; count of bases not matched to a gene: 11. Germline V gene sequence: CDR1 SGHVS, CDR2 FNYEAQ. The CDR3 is CASSPQPGSGGDNEQFF. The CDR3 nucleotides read TGTGCCAGCAGCCCGCAACCGGGTAGCGGGGGGGACAATGAGCAGTTCTTC.

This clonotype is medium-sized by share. CDR3 residues: CASRARDRVGEQYF. The CDR3 region has the DNA TGCGCCAGCAGAGCCCGGGACAGGGTAGGCGAGCAGTACTTC. The chain couples TRBV10-2 to TRBJ2-1; 9 nucleotides align to TRBD1. The J call may be mistaken, given a closer DNA end match to TRBJ2-7. Looked up from germline, CDR1 is WSHSY and CDR2 is SAAADI. This CDR3 spans 14 amino acids.

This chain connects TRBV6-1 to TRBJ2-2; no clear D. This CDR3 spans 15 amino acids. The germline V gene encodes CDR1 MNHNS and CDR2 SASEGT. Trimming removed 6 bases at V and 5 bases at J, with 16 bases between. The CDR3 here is CASSGRPDGTGELFF. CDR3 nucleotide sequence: TGTGCCAGCAGCGGACGGCCGGATGGGACCGGGGAGCTGTTTTTT.

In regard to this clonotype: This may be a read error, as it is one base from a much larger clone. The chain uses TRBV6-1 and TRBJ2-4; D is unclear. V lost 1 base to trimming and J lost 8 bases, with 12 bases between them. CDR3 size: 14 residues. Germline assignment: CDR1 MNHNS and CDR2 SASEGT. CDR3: CASSEELRVDIQYF. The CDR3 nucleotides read TGTGCCAGCAGTGAAGAGTTACGGGTGGACATTCAGTACTTC.

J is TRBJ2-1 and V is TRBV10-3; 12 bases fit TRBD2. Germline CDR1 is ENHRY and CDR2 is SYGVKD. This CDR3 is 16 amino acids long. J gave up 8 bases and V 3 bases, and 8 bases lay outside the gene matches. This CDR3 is CAISEGLAGRSHEQFF. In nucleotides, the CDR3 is TGTGCCATCAGTGAAGGACTAGCGGGAAGGTCACATGAGCAGTTCTTC.

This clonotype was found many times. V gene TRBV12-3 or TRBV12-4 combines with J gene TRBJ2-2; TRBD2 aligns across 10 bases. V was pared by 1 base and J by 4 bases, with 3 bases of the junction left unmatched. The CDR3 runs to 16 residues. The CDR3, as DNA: TGTGCCAGCAGTTTAGGTAGCGGGAGGACCACCGGGGAGCTGTTTTTT. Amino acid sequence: CASSLGSGRTTGELFF.

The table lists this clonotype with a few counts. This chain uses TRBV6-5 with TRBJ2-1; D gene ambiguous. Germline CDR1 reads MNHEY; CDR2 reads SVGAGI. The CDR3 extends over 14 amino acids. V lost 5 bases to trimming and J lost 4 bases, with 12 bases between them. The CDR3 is CASSPRTVYNEQFF. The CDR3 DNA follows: TGTGCCAGCAGTCCAAGGACGGTTTACAATGAGCAGTTCTTC.

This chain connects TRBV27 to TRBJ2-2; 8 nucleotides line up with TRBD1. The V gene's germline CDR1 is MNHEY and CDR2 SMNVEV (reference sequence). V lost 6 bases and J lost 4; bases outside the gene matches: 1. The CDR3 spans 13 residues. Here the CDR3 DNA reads TGTGCCAGCAGAGGGACAGGCACCGGGGAGCTGTTTTTT. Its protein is CASRGTGTGELFF.

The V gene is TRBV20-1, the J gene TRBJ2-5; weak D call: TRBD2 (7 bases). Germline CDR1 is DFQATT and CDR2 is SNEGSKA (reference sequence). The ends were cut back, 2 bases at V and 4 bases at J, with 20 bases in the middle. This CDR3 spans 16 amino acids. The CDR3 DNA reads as TGCAGTGCTAGATCCCAACCGACTAGCAGGGGAGAGACCCAGTACTTC. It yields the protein CSARSQPTSRGETQYF.

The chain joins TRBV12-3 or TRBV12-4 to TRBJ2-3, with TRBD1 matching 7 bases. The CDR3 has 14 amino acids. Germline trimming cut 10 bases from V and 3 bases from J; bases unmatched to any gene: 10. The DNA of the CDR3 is TGTGCCAACACAAATGACAGGGATACAGATACGCAGTATTTT. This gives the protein CANTNDRDTDTQYF.

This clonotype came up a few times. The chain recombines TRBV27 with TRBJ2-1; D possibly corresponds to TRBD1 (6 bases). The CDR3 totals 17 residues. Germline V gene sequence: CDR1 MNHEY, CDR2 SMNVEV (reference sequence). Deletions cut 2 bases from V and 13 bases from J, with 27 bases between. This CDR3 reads CASSLSVIGQSRMGQFF. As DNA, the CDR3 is TGTGCCAGCAGTTTAAGTGTTATAGGACAGTCTAGAATGGGTCAGTTCTTC.

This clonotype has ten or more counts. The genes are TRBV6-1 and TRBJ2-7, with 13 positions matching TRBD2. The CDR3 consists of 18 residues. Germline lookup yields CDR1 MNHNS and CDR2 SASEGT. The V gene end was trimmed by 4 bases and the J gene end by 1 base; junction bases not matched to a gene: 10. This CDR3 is CASSVGLAGAVYSYEQYF. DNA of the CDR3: TGTGCCAGCAGTGTAGGACTAGCGGGGGCTGTCTATTCCTACGAGCAGTACTTC.